This TCR beta chain emerged from a study of blood T cell repertoires in COVID-19. About the study: The United States, Italy and Spain were the sources of the acute and convalescent COVID-19 samples. T cells, B-cell-depleted T cells, or PBMCs supplied cDNA or gDNA.

Germline lookup yields CDR1 SQVTM and CDR2 ANQGSEA. This CDR3 spans 15 amino acids. V was clipped by 3 bases and J by 5 bases; unmatched bases: 8. Authors' processing steps: Estimation of nucleated cell counts relied on the amplification of reference gene primers. Sequenced by immunoSEQ multiplex PCR; TCRdb stores in-frame clones only, minus some. The V and J calls and clone size are taken from that table; D and trimming were inferred from the DNA. Of about 210,000 clones in the sample, about 86% are singletons; the top ten hold 0.65% to 0.95%. The sample taken for sequencing was peripheral blood. The clonotype comes from a woman in her seventies with acute or convalescent COVID-19. This chain joins TRBV29-1 and TRBJ2-1; 9 nucleotides align to TRBD1. In DNA, the CDR3 is TGCAGCGTTGAGGGGCGACAGGGGGATAACAATGAGCAGTTCTTC. The encoded protein is CSVEGRQGDNNEQFF.